The 14 T cell receptor beta chains below come from one sample, sequenced in a study of T cell repertoires in cytomegalovirus infection. TCRdb processed the reads anew with MiXCR; each CDR3 protein has one entry. The table lists approximately 100,000 distinct CDR3 sequences, 20% to 25% of them singletons. The sample was CD8+ T cells from PBMCs. These receptors all stem from a human donor in good health (CMV status not recorded). Some clones in this sample may be carry-over from other donors' samples.

This clonotype was observed once. Germline and junction disagree at one end, which may indicate a read error. The rearrangement joins TRBV14 to TRBJ1-6; D is ambiguous. There are 16 residues in the CDR3. CDR1 and CDR2 (germline): SGHDN, FVKESK. The CDR3 DNA sequence: TGTGCCAGCAGCCAAGATTACAAGGGTGGGGTAGGACCCTTCCACTTT. This sequence encodes CASSQDYKGGVGPFHF. Full variable domain (remainder filled in from reference TRBV14 and TRBJ1-6): EAGVTQFPSHSVIEKGQTVTLRCDPISGHDNLYWYRRVMGKEIKFLLHFVKESKQDESGMPNNRFLAERTGGTYSTLKVQPAELEDSGVYFCASSQDYKGGVGPFHFGNGTRLTVT.

In its sample, this clonotype was seen many times. The V and J genes are TRBV7-2 and TRBJ2-1; 14 nucleotides line up with TRBD2. Trimming removed 5 bases from V and 7 bases from J; junction bases left unmatched: 7. Germline V lookup: CDR1 SGHTA, CDR2 FQGNSA. This CDR3 region has 16 residues. The DNA for the CDR3 is TGTGCCAGCAGCCTCCGGACTAGCGGGAGGAAGAATGAGCAGTTCTTC. Protein: CASSLRTSGRKNEQFF.

This clonotype occurred once. The chain couples TRBV14 to TRBJ2-7, with D hard to call. The CDR3 has 11 residues. Germline assignment: CDR1 SGHDN and CDR2 FVKESK. Trimming took off 2 bases at V and 5 bases at J, with 4 bases between the two ends. CDR3 nucleotide sequence: TGTGCCAGCAGCCAATACAACGAGCAGTACTTC. Translated: CASSQYNEQYF. The full variable domain, with the rest looked up from reference TRBV14 and TRBJ2-7, is EAGVTQFPSHSVIEKGQTVTLRCDPISGHDNLYWYRRVMGKEIKFLLHFVKESKQDESGMPNNRFLAERTGGTYSTLKVQPAELEDSGVYFCASSQYNEQYFGPGTRLTVT.

The table lists this clonotype with many counts. The chain uses TRBV19 and TRBJ2-3; D may be TRBD1 or TRBD2 (5 bases each). In germline, CDR1 is LNHDA, CDR2 SQIVND (reference sequence). The CDR3 spans 14 residues. The V gene lost 3 bases and the J gene lost 4 bases, with 11 bases spanning the gap. The CDR3 DNA reads as TGTGCCAGTAGTATGGAGGCAGGGCCAGATACGCAGTATTTT. It yields the protein CASSMEAGPDTQYF.

The table lists this clonotype with many counts. The chain combines TRBV7-9 with TRBJ2-1; 11 nucleotides agree with TRBD2. Germline assignment: CDR1 SEHNR and CDR2 FQNEAQ (reference sequence). With 5 bases clipped from V and 5 bases from J, the junction kept 8 bases outside the gene matches. The CDR3 contains 16 residues. DNA of the CDR3: TGTGCCAGCAGCCCCCGGACTAGCGGGTTGAACAATGAGCAGTTCTTC. Its protein is CASSPRTSGLNNEQFF.

The V and J genes are TRBV6-2 or TRBV6-3 and TRBJ2-7; possible D gene TRBD2, 6 bases. This CDR3 spans 14 amino acids. Germline V CDR1 and CDR2: MNHEY, SVGEGT. V shed 8 bases and J shed 4 bases, with 18 bases lying between them. CDR3 region: CASQTLRDLYEQYF. Written as DNA, the CDR3 is TGTGCCAGCCAGACCCTCCGGGACTTATACGAGCAGTACTTC.

The chain joins TRBV4-1 to TRBJ1-1; 8 bases align to TRBD1. J gave up 2 bases and V 3 bases, and 2 bases lay outside the gene matches. Germline V gene lookup returns CDR1 MGHRA and CDR2 YSYEKL. The CDR3 is 14 amino acids. The chain's CDR3 is CASSQDRANTEAFF. The CDR3 DNA is TGCGCCAGCAGCCAGGACAGGGCAAACACTGAAGCTTTCTTT.

This chain joins TRBV7-6 and TRBJ2-4; 10 positions agree with TRBD2. The CDR3 runs to 16 residues. The ends lost 1 base at V and 8 bases at J; junction bases unmatched: 8. Germline V lookup: CDR1 SGHVS, CDR2 FNYEAQ. The CDR3 reads CASSLEASGSRDIQYF. CDR3 DNA sequence: TGTGCCAGCAGCTTAGAGGCTAGCGGGAGTAGAGACATTCAGTACTTC.

Notes on this clonotype: A read error is possible here, since a much larger clone lies one base away. The chain links TRBV4-1 to TRBJ2-7, with D tentatively TRBD1 (6 bases). Germline CDR1 is MGHRA and CDR2 is YSYEKL. CDR3 length: 14 amino acids. The CDR3 reads CARSQSRGLNEQYF. The CDR3 DNA follows: TGTGCCAGGAGCCAGTCCAGGGGTCTCAACGAGCAGTACTTC.

This chain uses TRBV19 with TRBJ1-2; D unclear. The CDR3 is 13 residues long. Germline CDR1 reads LNHDA; CDR2 reads SQIVND (reference sequence). V was cut by 1 base and J by 8 bases, with 11 bases left in between. The CDR3 sequence is CASSIGQAVGYTF. CDR3 bases: TGTGCCAGTAGTATAGGACAAGCAGTGGGCTACACCTTC.

Concerning this clonotype: Given a much more abundant clone one base away, this may be a read error. This chain uses TRBV7-8 with TRBJ2-1, with 10 bases matching TRBD2. Trimming removed 10 bases from V and 5 bases from J; junction bases left unmatched: 11. There are 15 residues in the CDR3. CDR1 is SGHVS and CDR2 is FQNEAQ in the germline V gene. DNA for the CDR3: TGTGCCAACAGATTTCTAGCGGGGGACAACAATGAGCAGTTCTTC. It encodes CANRFLAGDNNEQFF.

This clonotype was counted many times. The V gene is TRBV6-1, the J gene TRBJ2-5, with D tentatively TRBD1 (5 bases). The CDR3 has 16 amino acids. V was clipped by 2 bases and J by 4 bases, with 17 bases between them. Germline V CDR1 and CDR2: MNHNS, SASEGT. Here the CDR3 DNA reads TGTGCCAGCAGTGAACCGTCGGTAGGGGATTCAGAGACCCAGTACTTC. It translates to CASSEPSVGDSETQYF.

The count of this clonotype is one. This chain links TRBV9 with TRBJ2-7; D uncertain. The CDR3 has 16 residues. The V end was cut by 4 bases, the J end by 1 base, with 18 bases between. Germline V gives CDR1 SGDLS, CDR2 YYNGEE. CDR3 residues: CASSPEDGLRSYEQYF. The DNA of the CDR3 is TGTGCCAGCAGCCCCGAGGACGGATTGAGATCCTACGAGCAGTACTTC.

The V and J genes are TRBV12-3 or TRBV12-4 and TRBJ1-3; no firm D call. CDR3 size: 15 residues. V lost 3 bases, J lost 2 bases, and 11 bases lay in between. DNA of the CDR3: TGTGCCAGCAGTTTCCTTGCGGGGACTGGAAACACCATATATTTT. Its translation: CASSFLAGTGNTIYF.